These T cell receptor beta chains were read from a single sample in a study of T cell repertoires in cytomegalovirus infection. These receptors are not linked to any known antigen. TCRdb ran MiXCR on the reads and lists one entry per CDR3 protein. Of roughly 100,000 distinct CDR3 sequences in the sample, approximately 45% were seen once. This material consisted of CD8+ T cells from cultured PBMCs, taken from culture after CMV antigen stimulation. These TCRs come from a human donor in good health (CMV status not recorded). Some clones in this sample may be carry-over from other donors' samples. CDR3s include the opening cysteine and the closing phenylalanine or tryptophan. The D gene is left open where the match is weak. Clone size, where shown, is once, few, many, or a class for clones that have expanded.

TRBV4-1	TRBD1	few	TRBJ2-7	TGCGCCAGCAGCCAGGGACAGGGGGCGCGGGAGCAGTACTTC	CASSQGQGAREQYF
TRBV7-2	-	-	TRBJ2-7	TGTGCCAGCAGCTTAGTGGTCAGTCCCGAGCAGTACTTC	CASSLVVSPEQYF
TRBV12-3/TRBV12-4	TRBD1	-	TRBJ1-2	TGTGCCAGCAGTTTCCAGGGGGTGAGCTACACCTTC	CASSFQGVSYTF
TRBV19	TRBD1	few	TRBJ1-5	TGTGCCACCAGGGGGGGAACCGTCATTCAGCCCCAGCATTTT	CATRGGTVIQPQHF
TRBV6-2/TRBV6-3	TRBD2	-	TRBJ2-1	TGTGCCAGCAGTTACCTCCCTGGCGGGGGTTCGTACAATGAGCAGTTCTTC	CASSYLPGGGSYNEQFF
TRBV7-8	-	-	TRBJ2-2	TGTGCCAGCAGCTTAGAGGGGGGGGCACAGGGGGAGCTGTTTTTT	CASSLEGGAQGELFF
TRBV11-2	TRBD1	many	TRBJ1-6	TGTGCCAGCAGTTCGACAGGGGGCGAATCACCCCTCCACTTT	CASSSTGGESPLHF
TRBV15	-	-	TRBJ1-5	TGTGCCACCAGCAGTTGGGGCGGGGATCAGCCCCAGCATTTT	CATSSWGGDQPQHF
TRBV3-1	-	-	TRBJ2-3	TGTGCCAGCAGCCAAGATGCCTTGCAGGGGCAAAAAGAAGGAGATACGCAGTATTTT	CASSQDALQGQKEGDTQYF
TRBV11-2	-	-	TRBJ2-3	TGTGCCAGCAGCTCGGACAGTCCTTGGGATACGCAGTATTTT	CASSSDSPWDTQYF
TRBV6-2/TRBV6-3	-	-	TRBJ2-1	TGTGCCAGCAGTACCGGGGTTGAGCAGTTCTTC	CASSTGVEQFF
TRBV29-1	TRBD1	-	TRBJ2-2	TGCAGCGTTGAGGTAACTGGGACAGGATTCAACACCGGGGAGCTGTTTTTT	CSVEVTGTGFNTGELFF
TRBV6-5	-	-	TRBJ2-1	TGTGCCAGCAGTCCAGGATTTAACGGTGAGCAGTTCTTC	CASSPGFNGEQFF
TRBV29-1	-	-	TRBJ1-1	TGCAGCGTTGAAGATTTATGGACAGACCAAGCTTTCTTT	CSVEDLWTDQAFF
TRBV7-8	-	-	TRBJ2-2	TGTGCCAGCAGCTGGACACGCAACACCGGGGAGCTGTTTTTT	CASSWTRNTGELFF
TRBV27	TRBD2	many	TRBJ2-3	TGTGCCAGCACCCCACTAGCGGGGTTCGGCACAGATACGCAGTATTTT	CASTPLAGFGTDTQYF
TRBV7-9	-	few	TRBJ2-6	TGTGCCAGCAGCTCCAGATTGTGGGGATCCGATTTCTCTGGGGCCAACGTCCTGACTTTC	CASSSRLWGSDFSGANVLTF
TRBV27	-	-	TRBJ2-6	TGTGCCAGCAAATCGGACGCCAACTCTGGGGCCAACGTCCTGACTTTC	CASKSDANSGANVLTF
TRBV7-9	-	-	TRBJ2-3	TGTGCCAGCAGCTTATCCAGGACGTACAGCACAGATACGCAGTATTTT	CASSLSRTYSTDTQYF
TRBV27	-	once	TRBJ1-1	TGTGCCAGCACCTCGCTCAGGGCCATGAACACTGAAGCTTTCTTT	CASTSLRAMNTEAFF
TRBV4-1	-	-	TRBJ2-1	TGCGCCAGCAGCCAAGATCCAGGGATACTGTACAATGAGCAGTTCTTC	CASSQDPGILYNEQFF
TRBV2	TRBD1	-	TRBJ2-6	TGTGCCAGCAGTGAGGACAGGGTGGACTCTGGGGCCAACGTCCTGACTTTC	CASSEDRVDSGANVLTF
TRBV7-2	-	-	TRBJ1-5	TGTGCCAGCAGCCAGTCGCTGGATTCCGATCAGCCCCAGCATTTT	CASSQSLDSDQPQHF
TRBV25-1	-	many	TRBJ1-1	TGTGCCAGCAGTGATTCAGGGAGGACTGAAGCTTTCTTT	CASSDSGRTEAFF
TRBV6-2/TRBV6-3	-	-	TRBJ2-7	TGTGCCAGCAATCCATGGCGGTCCTACGAGCAGTACTTC	CASNPWRSYEQYF
TRBV15	-	few	TRBJ1-5	TGTGCCACCAGCAGAGGTGACCGGGACGGCAATCAGCCCCAGCATTTT	CATSRGDRDGNQPQHF
TRBV19	-	once	TRBJ1-1	TGTGCCAGTAGTAAGAGATACCGGGACGGAAGATTGAACACTGAAGCTTTCTTT	CASSKRYRDGRLNTEAFF
TRBV7-2	-	-	TRBJ2-5	TGTGCCAGCAGCTTTTCGACAGGACATCAAGAGACCCAGTACTTC	CASSFSTGHQETQYF
TRBV27	-	many	TRBJ1-6	TGTGCCAGCAGATCCGGGATTGGGGGAACGCCCCTCCACTTT	CASRSGIGGTPLHF
TRBV7-8	-	few	TRBJ2-5	TGTGCCAGCAGCTTGGACCCTAAACAAGAGACCCAGTACTTC	CASSLDPKQETQYF
TRBV7-6	-	-	TRBJ2-5	TGTGCCAGCAGCCCACCAGGGACGGAGACCCAGTACTTC	CASSPPGTETQYF
TRBV7-8	-	few	TRBJ2-1	TGTGCCACCACAGAGGGGGGGCAGCAGTTCTTC	CATTEGGQQFF
TRBV12-3/TRBV12-4	-	-	TRBJ1-1	TGTGCCAGCACTCCAAGGGGGACCCCATACATTGAAGCTTTCTTT	CASTPRGTPYIEAFF
TRBV12-3/TRBV12-4	-	-	TRBJ2-1	TGTGCCAGCAGTACGGACAACTACAATGAGCAGTTCTTC	CASSTDNYNEQFF
TRBV28	-	-	TRBJ2-5	TGTGCCAGCAAGGACGGGCAAGAGACCCAGTACTTC	CASKDGQETQYF
TRBV11-2	TRBD1	-	TRBJ2-7	TGTGCCAGCAGAAGACCGGGACAGATCTACGAGCAGTACTTC	CASRRPGQIYEQYF
TRBV2	TRBD1	few	TRBJ1-1	TGTGCCAGCAGTAGGACAGGAGGGACTGAAGCTTTCTTT	CASSRTGGTEAFF
TRBV7-8	-	-	TRBJ1-1	TGTGCCAGCAGCTTAGACGAAACAGGCGAGAACACTGAAGCTTTCTTT	CASSLDETGENTEAFF
TRBV7-6	TRBD2	-	TRBJ2-5	TGTGCCAGCAGCTCTCGGGAGCGGGGAGAGACCCAGTACTTC	CASSSRERGETQYF
TRBV12-3/TRBV12-4	-	-	TRBJ1-1	TGTGCCAGCAGCTCGCTGGGCACTGAATCTTTCTTT	CASSSLGTESFF
TRBV15	-	-	TRBJ1-2	TGTGCCACCAGCAGAGTCGAGGAAATGATCTTCTATGGCTACACCTTC	CATSRVEEMIFYGYTF
TRBV12-3/TRBV12-4	-	many	TRBJ2-5	TGTGCCAGCAGTTTCGTCGGGGAGACCCAGTACTTC	CASSFVGETQYF
TRBV12-3/TRBV12-4	-	-	TRBJ1-3	TGTGCCAGCAGTTCTGGGGTCGGAAACACCATATATTTT	CASSSGVGNTIYF
TRBV28	-	-	TRBJ2-1	TGTGCCAGCAGTTCTAGACAGTCCCCTTCCTACAATGAGCAGTTCTTC	CASSSRQSPSYNEQFF
TRBV12-3/TRBV12-4	-	once	TRBJ2-5	TGTGCCAGCAGCTCGAACCGGGGCCAAGAGACCCAGTACTTC	CASSSNRGQETQYF
TRBV6-5	TRBD1	few	TRBJ2-5	TGTGCCAGCAGTTACTTCGTTGGGGACAGGGGGCAAGAGACCCAGTACTTC	CASSYFVGDRGQETQYF
TRBV28	TRBD2	-	TRBJ2-4	TGTGCCAGCACATCTCCGGGACTAGCGACCATTCAGTACTTC	CASTSPGLATIQYF
TRBV6-6	TRBD1	many	TRBJ2-3	TGTGCCAGCAGTACCGGGACAGTCGCAGATACGCAGTATTTT	CASSTGTVADTQYF
TRBV12-3/TRBV12-4	-	-	TRBJ2-2	TGTGCCAGCTGGCGGCCCGACGGCACGCTCGGCCCTGCCGGGGAGCTGTTTTTT	CASWRPDGTLGPAGELFF
TRBV7-9	-	many	TRBJ1-4	TGTGCCAGCAGCTCGGACCCGACAGGAGTTAATGAAAAACTGTTTTTT	CASSSDPTGVNEKLFF
TRBV11-2	TRBD1	-	TRBJ2-7	TGTGCCAGCAGCTCAATTTTTCCGACCGGGACAGGTACCTACGAGCAGTACTTC	CASSSIFPTGTGTYEQYF
TRBV4-3	-	-	TRBJ1-3	TGCGCCAGCAGCCAAGGGGAGGGGACGGGAAACACCATATATTTT	CASSQGEGTGNTIYF
TRBV7-8	-	-	TRBJ2-7	TGTGCCAGCAGCTACCTGGACTTTTACGAGCAGTACTTC	CASSYLDFYEQYF
TRBV7-8	-	-	TRBJ1-1	TGTGCCAGCCTTAAGGGCCGCTTGAACACTGAAGCTTTCTTT	CASLKGRLNTEAFF
TRBV27	TRBD1	-	TRBJ2-7	TGTGCCAGCAGTGCGCTAGGGACAGGCGACACCTACGAGCAGTACTTC	CASSALGTGDTYEQYF
TRBV7-8	TRBD1	-	TRBJ2-3	TGTGCCAGCAGCACGACAGGGCCCCCCACAGATACGCAGTATTTT	CASSTTGPPTDTQYF
TRBV6-5	-	few	TRBJ2-1	TGTGCCAGCAGTTACGGGACGAACCCCTACAATGAGCAGTTCTTC	CASSYGTNPYNEQFF
TRBV5-6	-	few	TRBJ2-7	TGTGCCAGCAGCTATCGGGACTGGGACTACGAGCAGTACTTC	CASSYRDWDYEQYF
TRBV2	-	-	TRBJ2-3	TGTGCCAGCATTCAGGACAGTACAGATACGCAGTATTTT	CASIQDSTDTQYF
TRBV7-8	TRBD1	-	TRBJ2-5	TGTGCCAGCAGCATGCCGGGACAGGGTCGGGAGACCCAGTACTTC	CASSMPGQGRETQYF